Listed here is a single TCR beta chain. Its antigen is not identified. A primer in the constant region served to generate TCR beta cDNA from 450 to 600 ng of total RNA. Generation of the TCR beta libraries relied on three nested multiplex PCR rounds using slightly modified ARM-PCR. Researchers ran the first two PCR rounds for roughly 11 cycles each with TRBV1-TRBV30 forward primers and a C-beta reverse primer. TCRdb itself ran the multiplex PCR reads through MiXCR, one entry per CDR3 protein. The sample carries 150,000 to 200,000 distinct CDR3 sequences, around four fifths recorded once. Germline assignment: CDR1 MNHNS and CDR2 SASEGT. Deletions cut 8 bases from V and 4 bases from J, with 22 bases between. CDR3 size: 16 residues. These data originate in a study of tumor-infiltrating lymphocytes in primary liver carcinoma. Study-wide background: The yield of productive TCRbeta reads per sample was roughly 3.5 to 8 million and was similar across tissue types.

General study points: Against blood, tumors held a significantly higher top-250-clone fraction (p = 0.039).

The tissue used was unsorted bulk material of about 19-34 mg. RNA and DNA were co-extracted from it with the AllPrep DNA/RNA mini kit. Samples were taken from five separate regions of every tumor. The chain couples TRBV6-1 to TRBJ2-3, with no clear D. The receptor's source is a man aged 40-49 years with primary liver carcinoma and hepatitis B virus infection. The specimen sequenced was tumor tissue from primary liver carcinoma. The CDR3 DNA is TGTGCCAGCTACCCAGAAGGGATAGGGCCTGCAGATACGCAGTATTTT. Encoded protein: CASYPEGIGPADTQYF.